Sequencing of this T cell receptor beta chain was carried out in a study of T cell repertoires in cytomegalovirus infection. A single record per CDR3 protein comes from TCRdb applying MiXCR to the reads. The sample lists more than 20,000 distinct CDR3 sequences, under 25% occurring once. This clonotype has ten or more counts. Its matching antigen is unknown. Germline lookup yields CDR1 SGHTA and CDR2 FQGTGA. V was trimmed by 5 bases and J by 1 base, leaving 26 bases between them. The CDR3 length is 19 residues. Sequences were derived from CD8+ T cells from cultured PBMCs, sampled from culture after CMV antigen stimulation. The clonotype comes from a human donor in good health (CMV status not recorded). Some clones in this sample may be carry-over from other donors' samples. The gene calls are TRBV7-3 and TRBJ1-2; TRBD1 is a possible D gene (5 bases). The CDR3, as DNA: TGTGCCAGCAGCGCCAGCGGTCAGGGTCTCACTACTCTTAACTATGGCTACACCTTC. Its protein product is CASSASGQGLTTLNYGYTF.